Shown below are 17 T cell receptor beta chains from a single sample sequenced in a study of control samples from healthy donors and cancer patients. Profiling relied on immunoSEQ multiplex PCR, and the TCRdb table lists in-frame clones only, not all of them. This sample's table reports approximately 190,000 clones. What was sequenced was blood. All receptors derive from a woman under 40 in good health.

The gene calls are TRBV4-2 and TRBJ2-1, with 9 bases that match TRBD1. Germline V gives CDR1 LGHNA, CDR2 YNFKEQ. Trimming took 5 bases from V and 2 from J; bases not matched to a gene: 7. CDR3 size: 16 residues. This chain's CDR3 is CASSSGDREPYNEQFF. DNA for the CDR3: TGTGCCAGCAGCTCTGGGGACAGGGAACCCTACAATGAGCAGTTCTTC.

The DNA for the CDR3 is TGTGCCAGCAGAAAAATTTTAAGGACGGCAAACTATGGCTACACCTTC. Translated, it gives CASRKILRTANYGYTF. V gene TRBV28 combines with J gene TRBJ1-2, with D uncertain. The CDR3 extends over 16 amino acids. V was pared by 6 bases and J by 2 bases, with 19 bases between. The germline V gene has CDR1 MDHEN and CDR2 SYDVKM.

The chain recombines TRBV10-1 with TRBJ1-1, with 8 positions matching TRBD1. Trimming removed 5 bases from V and 6 bases from J; junction bases left unmatched: 8. The CDR3 runs 14 residues. The V gene's germline CDR1 is WNHNN and CDR2 SYGVQD (reference sequence). The CDR3 nucleotides read TGCGCCAGCAGTACCGGACAGGGATTCTCTGAAGCTTTCTTT. Its translation: CASSTGQGFSEAFF.

The genes are TRBV7-2 and TRBJ1-1; D remains ambiguous. With 0 bases removed from V and 4 bases from J, the gap between germline ends came to 9 bases. The germline gives CDR1 SGHTA, CDR2 FQGNSA. The length of the CDR3 is 14 residues. CDR3 sequence (DNA): TGTGCCAGCAGCTTAGCGACGCGGGGCACTGAAGCTTTCTTT. It specifies CASSLATRGTEAFF.

V is TRBV5-1 and J is TRBJ2-3, with TRBD1 matching 7 bases. V lost 3 bases and J lost 2; bases outside the gene matches: 3. The germline V gene encodes CDR1 SGHRS and CDR2 YFSETQ. This CDR3 region has 14 residues. The CDR3 spells CASSSQGFTDTQYF. The CDR3, as DNA: TGCGCCAGCAGCTCACAGGGGTTCACAGATACGCAGTATTTT.

The V call is TRBV6-5, the J call TRBJ2-7; 8 bases are a match to TRBD1. The junction had 2 bases not matched to a gene; V was cut back by 8 bases and J by 2 bases. CDR1 MNHEY and CDR2 SVGAGI come from the germline V gene. The CDR3 totals 12 residues. In DNA form, the CDR3 reads TGTGCCAGCCTACAGGGGGCCTACGAGCAGTACTTC. Its translation: CASLQGAYEQYF.

DNA of the CDR3: TGTGCCAGCAGATTGTACACTGAAGCTTTCTTT. Amino acids: CASRLYTEAFF. The chain is built from TRBV25-1 and TRBJ1-1, with D unclear. In germline, CDR1 is MGHDK, CDR2 SYGVNS. Deletions cut 6 bases from V and 3 bases from J, with 5 bases between. The CDR3 is 11 amino acids.

The V call is TRBV28, the J call TRBJ1-2, with a tentative D call TRBD1 (6 bases). The V gene lost 6 bases and the J gene lost 2 bases, with 10 bases spanning the gap. This CDR3 is built from 13 residues. The germline V gene encodes CDR1 MDHEN and CDR2 SYDVKM. In DNA, the CDR3 is TGTGCCAGCAGGACCACAGGGAACTATGGCTACACCTTC. It encodes CASRTTGNYGYTF.

V and J are TRBV16 and TRBJ2-1, with no clear D. The CDR3 contains 15 residues. The V and J ends lost 1 base and 2 bases respectively, with 9 bases between them. Germline V gives CDR1 KGHSY, CDR2 FQNENV. CDR3 nucleotide sequence: TGTGCCAGCAGCCAATACAGCGTCGCCTACAATGAGCAGTTCTTC. This gives the protein CASSQYSVAYNEQFF.

The rearrangement joins TRBV4-2 to TRBJ2-2, with D perhaps matching TRBD2 (6 bases). This CDR3 comprises 15 residues. Trimming shortened V by 4 bases and J by 3 bases, and 12 bases separated the two germline ends. Germline values: CDR1 LGHNA, CDR2 YNFKEQ. For the CDR3, the DNA is TGTGCCAGCAGCCGGGGGTTAGCGGACACCGGGGAGCTGTTTTTT. Protein sequence: CASSRGLADTGELFF.

The chain joins TRBV6-5 to TRBJ1-1; D is perhaps TRBD1 (6 bases). Germline CDR1 and CDR2: MNHEY and SVGAGI. The germline V and J ends were trimmed by 4 bases and 8 bases, with 11 bases remaining between them. The length of the CDR3 is 12 residues. The CDR3 here is CASSSADREAFF. CDR3 in DNA: TGTGCCAGCAGTTCCGCCGACAGGGAAGCTTTCTTT.

The CDR3 loop reads CASSQTGSFGNTIYF. The DNA of the CDR3 is TGTGCCAGCAGTCAAACAGGGTCGTTTGGAAACACCATATATTTT. This sequence joins TRBV7-9 and TRBJ1-3, with D possibly matching TRBD1 (6 bases). The CDR3 has 15 residues. Germline CDR1 and CDR2: SEHNR and FQNEAQ (reference sequence). Trimming removed 6 bases from V and 3 bases from J, with 15 bases in between.

V and J are TRBV18 and TRBJ1-2; the D gene is possibly TRBD1 (5 bases). CDR1 and CDR2 from the germline V gene are KGHSH and LQKENI. V was trimmed by 2 bases and J by 4 bases, leaving 8 bases between them. This CDR3 has 13 amino acids. CDR3 protein: CASSPAGLYGYTF. For the CDR3, the DNA is TGTGCCAGCTCACCAGCAGGGCTCTATGGCTACACCTTC.

Concerning this clone itself: Other nucleotide sequences from this sample produce the same CDR3. The V and J genes are TRBV6-5 and TRBJ1-5; no clear D. V was pared by 0 bases and J by 0 bases, with 6 bases between. The length of the CDR3 is 15 residues. CDR1 is MNHEY and CDR2 is SVGAGI in the germline V gene. The CDR3 loop is CASSYSAVSNQPQHF. CDR3 nucleotide sequence: TGTGCCAGCAGTTACTCGGCAGTTAGCAATCAGCCCCAGCATTTT.

This chain connects TRBV28 to TRBJ1-2; D perhaps matches TRBD1 (5 bases). The CDR3 sequence is 16 residues long. V lost 2 bases and J 4 bases, leaving 17 bases between the germline ends. Germline CDR1 and CDR2: MDHEN and SYDVKM. The CDR3 DNA follows: TGTGCCAGCAGTTTAGGGAGTAGGTCGGGGACCTATGGCTACACCTTC. As protein: CASSLGSRSGTYGYTF.

Written as DNA, the CDR3 is TGTGCCAGCAGCCAACGACATCTCCACGAGCAGTACTTC. Translated, it gives CASSQRHLHEQYF. The V and J genes are TRBV3-1 (or the pseudogene TRBV3-2) and TRBJ2-7; D is undetermined. Trimming removed 2 bases from V and 5 bases from J, with 10 bases in between. The CDR3 totals 13 residues. Germline V CDR1 and CDR2: LGHDT, YNNKEL (reference sequence).

The J gene is TRBJ1-1, the V gene TRBV12-3 or TRBV12-4; D perhaps matches TRBD1 (5 bases). V shed 5 bases and J shed 4 bases, with 11 bases lying between them. The length of the CDR3 is 13 residues. The CDR3 nucleotides read TGTGCCAGCAGTCCCAGGGTGTCCACTGAAGCTTTCTTT. This translates into CASSPRVSTEAFF.